This T cell receptor (beta chain) was sequenced in a study of human T cells and chemical hapten exposure. As concerns this clonotype: Antigen: not known.

Study-wide results and caveats: Sensitization with DPC brought no change to TCRs above 1 in 1000 in frequency. Every donor had alopecia, and their immune response may therefore differ from healthy people's.

The CDR3 loop spans 15 amino acids. Germline values: CDR1 MNHEY, CDR2 SVGAGI. The germline V and J ends were trimmed by 2 bases and 0 bases, with 5 bases remaining between them. TCRdb reprocessed the RACE reads with MiXCR, giving one entry per CDR3 protein. The sample has about 57,000 distinct CDR3 sequences, 9.3% seen once. Specified time point: patch test 1, 2 weeks after DPC sensitization. Treatment reported: therapeutic diphenylcyclopropenone sensitization with weekly scalp DPC. Every donor had alopecia and was 18 to 70 years old; all were suitable for DPC. The template was total RNA from unfractionated whole blood.

The rearrangement links TRBV6-5 to TRBJ2-6, with D uncertain. This clonotype was obtained from a woman aged 40 to 55 with alopecia areata. Some clones in this sample may be carry-over from other donors' samples. The sequencing used whole blood, collected in connection with sensitization to the hapten diphenylcyclopropenone (DPC). The CDR3 loop reads CASSYKGSGANVLTF. The CDR3 DNA reads TGTGCCAGCAGTTACAAGGGCTCTGGGGCCAACGTCCTGACTTTC.